Listed below are T cell receptor beta chains from one sample, sequenced in a study of cytomegalovirus exposure and HLA in healthy donors. TCRdb keeps only in-frame clones here, not all; method: immunoSEQ multiplex PCR. This table holds over 150,000 clones, roughly 80% found once. Sequenced material: PBMCs. Every receptor here comes from a woman between 18 and 30 years old in good health and CMV-seronegative. Both conserved end residues are part of each CDR3. A D gene is named only where the DNA matches it firmly. Clone sizes are given selectively: once, few, many, or a class where the clone is expanded.

v_gene	abundance	d_gene	j_gene	CDR3nt	CDR3aa
TRBV6-1	-	TRBD2	TRBJ2-7	TGTGCCAGCGGCGTTGCGGCAGCCGGGAGGGACGAGCAGTACTTC	CASGVAAAGRDEQYF
TRBV7-9	-	-	TRBJ1-3	TGTGCCAGCAGCTTAATGGGGGCTGGTGGAAACACCATATATTTT	CASSLMGAGGNTIYF
TRBV11-1	-	TRBD1	TRBJ1-4	TGTGCCAGCAGCTCGGACAGGGGGAAAGAAAAACTGTTTTTT	CASSSDRGKEKLFF
TRBV4-1	few	-	TRBJ1-6	TGCGCCAGCAGCCAAGGGATGCTGAGGGATTCACCCCTCCACTTT	CASSQGMLRDSPLHF
TRBV11-2	-	TRBD1	TRBJ2-6	TGTGCCAGCAGCTTACTACAGGGGGCTGGGGCCAACGTCCTGACTTTC	CASSLLQGAGANVLTF
TRBV5-8	-	-	TRBJ1-5	TGTGCCAGCAGCGCCGGGACTTCCGCTAATCAGCCCCAGCATTTT	CASSAGTSANQPQHF
TRBV25-1	-	-	TRBJ2-5	TGTGCCAGCAGTCGAAGGGGGGGCCAAGAGACCCAGTACTTC	CASSRRGGQETQYF
TRBV7-9	-	TRBD1	TRBJ2-1	TGTGCCAGCAGCGGCAGGACAGGGTTCGAGTACAATGAGCAGTTCTTC	CASSGRTGFEYNEQFF
TRBV30	once	-	TRBJ1-5	TGTGCCTGGAGACCTGAGACAGGTAGTCAGCCCCAGCATTTT	CAWRPETGSQPQHF
TRBV11-1	once	TRBD2	TRBJ2-3	TGTGCCAGCAGCTTGGTCGGGGGGGCCATCACAGATACGCAGTATTTT	CASSLVGGAITDTQYF
TRBV19	-	TRBD1	TRBJ1-5	TGTGCCAGTAGTAAGGCCGGACAGGCCAATCAGCCCCAGCATTTT	CASSKAGQANQPQHF
TRBV27	few	-	TRBJ2-7	TGTGCCAGCAGTTCACTCCGGGACACCACCTACGAGCAGTACTTC	CASSSLRDTTYEQYF
TRBV7-8	-	-	TRBJ2-2	TGTGCCAGCAGCTTCGCCAGGGAGGCGGGCACCGGGGAGCTGTTTTTT	CASSFAREAGTGELFF
TRBV18	-	-	TRBJ1-3	TGTGCCAGCTCACAGTCGGCCGGTGCAGGCCTCTCTGGAAACACCATATATTTT	CASSQSAGAGLSGNTIYF
TRBV6-1	-	-	TRBJ1-1	TGTGCCAGCACTAGACAGCGCACTGAAGCTTTCTTT	CASTRQRTEAFF
TRBV5-8	-	-	TRBJ1-2	TGTGCCAGCCTCGCGGGAGGCCGGGCGTTATGGTATGGCTACACCTTC	CASLAGGRALWYGYTF
TRBV19	-	TRBD1	TRBJ1-6	TGTGCCAGTAGGACAGGGTTCAATTCACCCCTCCACTTT	CASRTGFNSPLHF
TRBV7-3	-	-	TRBJ2-5	TGTGCCAGCACGATACTTCAAGAGACCCAGTACTTC	CASTILQETQYF
TRBV27	-	-	TRBJ2-2	TGTGCCAGCAGTTTATTGACGGGGATTGACGGGGAGCTGTTTTTT	CASSLLTGIDGELFF
TRBV2	once	-	TRBJ2-7	TGTGCCAGCATTCGGGACACCCTCTCCTACGAGCAGTACTTC	CASIRDTLSYEQYF
TRBV5-3	-	-	TRBJ2-2	TGTGCCAGAAGCTTGCAGGGGTGCACCGGGGAGCTGTTTTTT	CARSLQGCTGELFF
TRBV5-4	-	-	TRBJ2-1	TGTGCCAGCATCGGGCAGGGCTATAACAATGAGCAGTTCTTC	CASIGQGYNNEQFF
TRBV19	once	-	TRBJ1-5	TGTGCCAGTAGTATTTCTACGGGGAATCAGCCCCAGCATTTT	CASSISTGNQPQHF
TRBV10-3	-	-	TRBJ1-3	TGTGCCATCGGGTTCGGAGGACCCTCTGGAAACACCATATATTTT	CAIGFGGPSGNTIYF
TRBV2	-	TRBD2	TRBJ2-1	TGTGCCAGCAGTAGGAGACTAGCGGGCTACAATGAGCAGTTCTTC	CASSRRLAGYNEQFF
TRBV28	-	TRBD2	TRBJ2-1	TGTGCCAGCACCCTAGGACTAGCGGGCTTTCGGCCCTACAATGAGCAGTTCTTC	CASTLGLAGFRPYNEQFF
TRBV7-6	-	TRBD2	TRBJ2-7	TGTGCCAGCAGCTTAGCACTAGCGTCCTACGAGCAGTACTTC	CASSLALASYEQYF
TRBV6-5	-	TRBD1	TRBJ2-3	TGTGCCAGCACTACAGGGGGATTCGCAGATACGCAGTATTTT	CASTTGGFADTQYF
TRBV6-5	few	TRBD1	TRBJ1-5	TGTGCCAGCAGTGACTCGACAGGGGTAAATCAGCCCCAGCATTTT	CASSDSTGVNQPQHF
TRBV11-2	-	-	TRBJ2-1	TGTGCCAGCAGCCAAGGAGCTAGGAGCCACAATGAGCAGTTCTTC	CASSQGARSHNEQFF
TRBV18	-	-	TRBJ1-1	TGTGCCAGCTCCTCCCGACGGAGGGACACTGAAGCTTTCTTT	CASSSRRRDTEAFF
TRBV4-1	-	-	TRBJ1-5	TGCGCCAGCAGCCAAGTAGGGGGGGTAGACAATCAGCCCCAGCATTTT	CASSQVGGVDNQPQHF
TRBV25-1	-	TRBD1	TRBJ1-4	TGTGCCAGCAGTGCCAGGGGGGTTAATGAAAAACTGTTTTTT	CASSARGVNEKLFF
TRBV5-1	-	-	TRBJ1-5	TGCGCCAGCAGCTTGGGCGATTATAGCAATCAGCCCCAGCATTTT	CASSLGDYSNQPQHF
TRBV5-1	-	TRBD2	TRBJ2-1	TGCGCCAGCAGCTTGGCCGGACTAGCGGACTCCAATGAGCAGTTCTTC	CASSLAGLADSNEQFF
TRBV5-1	-	TRBD2	TRBJ2-7	TGCGCCAGCAGCTCCACTAGCGGGGGGGCGGCCTACGAGCAGTACTTC	CASSSTSGGAAYEQYF
TRBV28	-	-	TRBJ2-7	TGTGCCAGCAGTTTCACAGGGCAAGCCTACGAGCAGTACTTC	CASSFTGQAYEQYF
TRBV7-9	once	-	TRBJ1-5	TGTGCCAGCAGCCCGGGGGGGACCCTTAGCAATCAGCCCCAGCATTTT	CASSPGGTLSNQPQHF
TRBV7-7	-	TRBD1	TRBJ1-4	TGTGCCAGCGGGTGGGACAGGAGGTTTAGGGCTAATGAAAAACTGTTTTTT	CASGWDRRFRANEKLFF
TRBV5-1	-	TRBD2	TRBJ2-5	TGCGCCAGCAGCTTGGAACCTAGCGGGGGGGCTGAGACCCAGTACTTC	CASSLEPSGGAETQYF
TRBV19	-	-	TRBJ2-2	TGTGCCAGTAGTATCGGGAGAACCGGGGAGCTGTTTTTT	CASSIGRTGELFF
TRBV6-1	-	TRBD2	TRBJ2-5	TGTGCCACGGGAACGGGGCGGGGGGGAGGAGAGACCCAGTACTTC	CATGTGRGGGETQYF
TRBV6-5	-	TRBD2	TRBJ2-1	TGTGCCAGCAGTAATAGCGGGGGGGCCTACAATGAGCAGTTCTTC	CASSNSGGAYNEQFF
TRBV10-2	-	-	TRBJ1-1	TGCGCCAGCAGTGAGTCCTGGGCCACTGAAGCTTTCTTT	CASSESWATEAFF
TRBV30	-	TRBD2	TRBJ2-2	TGTGCCTGGAGTGTACTGGCGGGAGGCAGGTACACCGGGGAGCTGTTTTTT	CAWSVLAGGRYTGELFF
TRBV15	-	TRBD1	TRBJ1-6	TGTGCCACCAGCGGCGGGACAGGGGGCGCCTTTCTTTATTCACCCCTCCACTTT	CATSGGTGGAFLYSPLHF
TRBV4-1	-	TRBD2	TRBJ2-1	TGCGCCAGCAGCGAGATAGCGGGTAATGAGCAGTTCTTC	CASSEIAGNEQFF
TRBV7-9	-	TRBD1	TRBJ1-4	TGTGCCAGCAGCGACGGACAGGGTGGTGAAAAACTGTTTTTT	CASSDGQGGEKLFF
TRBV6-5	-	-	TRBJ2-7	TGTGCCAGCAGCCCGCGGCTGTCCTACGAGCAGTACTTC	CASSPRLSYEQYF
TRBV6-4	once	TRBD1	TRBJ2-3	TGTGCCAGCTCTCAATCTGGGACAGGGGGCACAGATACGCAGTATTTT	CASSQSGTGGTDTQYF
TRBV28	-	-	TRBJ1-6	TGTGCCAGCAGGTCGACAGCCTTAAGCTCCTATAATTCACCCCTCCACTTT	CASRSTALSSYNSPLHF
TRBV5-6	many	-	TRBJ1-1	TGTGCCAGCAGCTTGGTACAGCCGATGAACACTGAAGCTTTCTTT	CASSLVQPMNTEAFF
TRBV10-3	-	TRBD1	TRBJ1-2	TGTGCCATCAGTGGTCCTGACAGGGTCGATGGCTACACCTTC	CAISGPDRVDGYTF
TRBV7-8	-	-	TRBJ1-6	TGTGCCAGCAGCTTACAGGGTGGTAATTCACCCCTCCACTTT	CASSLQGGNSPLHF
TRBV27	-	TRBD1	TRBJ2-5	TGTGCCAGCAGTCTAATTGCCGCGACAGGGCTAGAGACCCAGTACTTC	CASSLIAATGLETQYF